This record covers a single TCR beta chain. No antigen is known for it. The sample belongs to a study of radiotherapy plus CTLA-4 blockade in lung cancer. Findings of the study overall: Expansion in blood of tumor-derived TCR clones was seen after radiotherapy plus ipilimumab. Reports identified early blood T cell clone dynamics, with interferon-beta, as the best response predictor.

The CDR3 has 15 amino acids. Per the germline V gene, CDR1 is SGDLS and CDR2 is YYNGEE. After removal of 0 bases from V and 8 bases from J, the junction contained 7 bases not matched to a gene. Sequencing was performed with immunoSEQ multiplex PCR; in TCRdb, only in-frame clones are kept and a portion is missing. The table lists about 50,000 clones, 85% of them singletons. The chain joins TRBV9 to TRBJ2-1, with TRBD1 identical over 8 bases. The sample in question was peripheral blood, obtained from a patient treated with radiotherapy plus ipilimumab. This clonotype originated in a human donor with non-small cell lung cancer whose response to radiotherapy plus ipilimumab could not be evaluated. The CDR3 DNA is TGTGCCAGCAGCGTAGAGGGACAGGTGACCGATGAGCAGTTCTTC. It is translated as CASSVEGQVTDEQFF.